The sequence of this TCR beta chain was determined in a study of cytomegalovirus exposure and HLA in healthy donors. Overall study context: In an earlier analysis, approximately 120 million unique TCR beta sequences were found from 150 million to 200 million T cells.

PCR primers comprised 60 Vbeta and 13 Jbeta primers. Assay: immunoSEQ multiplex PCR; the TCRdb copy retains only in-frame clones and omits some. The sample has about 160,000 clones, 82% seen once. The V gene lost 3 bases and the J gene lost 0 bases, with 5 bases spanning the gap. The CDR3 spans 13 residues. The germline V gene has CDR1 LNHDA and CDR2 SQIVND (reference sequence). As for this clone: Its antigen remains unidentified.

Study-level points and caveats: Segments of the TCR beta V type were, in most cases, productive about 87% or about 30% of the time in an earlier analysis. CMV serostatus was the only immune exposure information that was available. Later work showed greater clonal expansion in HLA-associated TCR beta chains than in equally common others.

This TCR was recovered from a girl aged 10 to 17 in good health and CMV-seropositive. The chain recombines TRBV19 with TRBJ1-1; D is ambiguous. The sequencing input was PBMCs. This chain's CDR3 is CASSIQMNTEAFF. CDR3 in DNA: TGTGCCAGTAGTATCCAGATGAACACTGAAGCTTTCTTT.